A selection of T cell receptor beta chains follows, all from one sample in a study of identical twins. TCRdb itself ran the 5' RACE reads through MiXCR, one entry per CDR3 protein. Among hundreds of thousands of distinct CDR3 sequences listed, about 20% were seen once. The sample also formed part of further work on T cells expressing NK-cell markers.

The source material was PBMCs. Every receptor here comes from a young woman in good health. Both conserved end residues are part of each CDR3. A D gene is named only where the DNA matches it firmly. Clone size is shown for a subset of rows, as once, few, many or a class of expanded clone.

CDR3 length	D gene	V gene	clone size	J gene	CDR3 DNA	CDR3 protein
14	.	TRBV9	few	TRBJ2-1	TGTGCCAGCGCCCGGGACCCAAGAAACGGTGAGCAGTTCTTC	CASARDPRNGEQFF
10	.	TRBV20-1	.	TRBJ1-1	TGCAGTGCTGGGGCATTGGGGGCTTTCTTT	CSAGALGAFF
14	.	TRBV11-2	.	TRBJ2-3	TGTGCCAGCAGCTCCCATATGAGCACAGATACGCAGTATTTT	CASSSHMSTDTQYF
15	TRBD2	TRBV7-6	few	TRBJ2-5	TGTGCCAGCAGCTTTACTAGCGGGAGTTATGAGACCCAGTACTTC	CASSFTSGSYETQYF
15	.	TRBV3-1	.	TRBJ2-5	TGTGCCAGCAGCTCCCTCGGGACGGACCAAGAGACCCAGTACTTC	CASSSLGTDQETQYF
16	TRBD2	TRBV6-5	.	TRBJ2-1	TGTGCCAGCAGTTCATTACTAGCGGGAGCCTACAATGAGCAGTTCTTC	CASSSLLAGAYNEQFF
16	.	TRBV5-1	once	TRBJ2-6	TGCGCCAGCAGTACCCCCGAGAGCTCTGGGGCCAACGTCCTGACTTTC	CASSTPESSGANVLTF
17	.	TRBV4-3	.	TRBJ2-6	TGCGCCAGCAGTGAGGACGGTGTGAACTCTGGGGCCAACGTCCTGACTTTC	CASSEDGVNSGANVLTF
15	.	TRBV12-3/TRBV12-4	.	TRBJ2-5	TGTGCCAGCACCAAGGGGAGTCAGTTGGGGGAGACCCAGTACTTC	CASTKGSQLGETQYF
16	TRBD2	TRBV7-2	few	TRBJ2-5	TGTGCCAGCAGCTTAGGAGGCGGGGGGGCAGGGGAGACCCAGTACTTC	CASSLGGGGAGETQYF
11	.	TRBV12-3/TRBV12-4	.	TRBJ1-1	TGTGCCAGCAGTTTAATGGGAGAAGCTTTCTTT	CASSLMGEAFF
15	TRBD2	TRBV7-7	few	TRBJ2-1	TGTGCTAGCAGCTTTCGACTAGCGTCCTACAATGAGCAGTTCTTC	CASSFRLASYNEQFF
14	TRBD1	TRBV20-1	.	TRBJ1-2	TGCAGTGCTAGCGGGGACAGGGGTAGTTCTGGCTACACCTTC	CSASGDRGSSGYTF
15	TRBD1	TRBV11-3	.	TRBJ2-3	TGTGCCAGCAGCATCGGACAGGGCGACACAGATACGCAGTATTTT	CASSIGQGDTDTQYF
18	TRBD2	TRBV7-3	few	TRBJ2-1	TGTGCCAGCAGCTTAGGATCAAGGGGTCGGGGGGGAAACAATGAGCAGTTCTTC	CASSLGSRGRGGNNEQFF